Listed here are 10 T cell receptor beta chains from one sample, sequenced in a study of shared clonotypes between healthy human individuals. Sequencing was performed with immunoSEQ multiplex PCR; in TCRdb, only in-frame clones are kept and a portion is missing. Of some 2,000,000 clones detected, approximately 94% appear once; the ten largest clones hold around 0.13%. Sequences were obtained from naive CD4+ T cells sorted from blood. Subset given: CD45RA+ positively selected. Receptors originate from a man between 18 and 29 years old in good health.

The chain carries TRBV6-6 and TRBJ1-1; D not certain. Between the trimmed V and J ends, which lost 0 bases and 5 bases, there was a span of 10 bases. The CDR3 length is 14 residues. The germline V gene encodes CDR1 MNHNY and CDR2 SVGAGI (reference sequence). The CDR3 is CASSYSTQRTEAFF. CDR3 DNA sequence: TGTGCCAGCAGTTACTCCACCCAGAGAACTGAAGCTTTCTTT.

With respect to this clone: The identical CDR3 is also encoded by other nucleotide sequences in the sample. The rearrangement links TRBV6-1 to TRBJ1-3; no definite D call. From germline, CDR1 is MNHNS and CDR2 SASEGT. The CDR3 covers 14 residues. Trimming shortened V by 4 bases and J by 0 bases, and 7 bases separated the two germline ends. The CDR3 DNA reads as TGTGCCAGCAGTGTTGGAGCCTCTGGAAACACCATATATTTT. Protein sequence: CASSVGASGNTIYF.

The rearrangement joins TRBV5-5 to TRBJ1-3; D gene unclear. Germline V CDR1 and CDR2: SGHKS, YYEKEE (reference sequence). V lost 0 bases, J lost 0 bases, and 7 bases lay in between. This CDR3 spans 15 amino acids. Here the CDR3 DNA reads TGTGCCAGCAGCTTGGGGCAGAACTCTGGAAACACCATATATTTT. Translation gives CASSLGQNSGNTIYF.

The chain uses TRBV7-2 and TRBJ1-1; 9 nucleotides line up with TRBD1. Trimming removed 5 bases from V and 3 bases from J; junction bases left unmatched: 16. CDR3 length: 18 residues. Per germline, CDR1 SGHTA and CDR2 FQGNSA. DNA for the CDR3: TGTGCCAGCAGCCCCATGACTTTCCGGGACAGGGCTGACACTGAAGCTTTCTTT. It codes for CASSPMTFRDRADTEAFF.

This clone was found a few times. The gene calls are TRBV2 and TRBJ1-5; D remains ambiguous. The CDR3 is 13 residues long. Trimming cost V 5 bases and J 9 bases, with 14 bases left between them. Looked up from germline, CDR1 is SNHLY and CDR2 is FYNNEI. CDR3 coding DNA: TGTGCCAGCAGTACTGACGTCCGAGGGCCCCAGCATTTT. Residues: CASSTDVRGPQHF.

CDR3 protein: CASKTRNTGELFF. For the CDR3, the DNA is TGTGCCAGCAAAACAAGGAACACCGGGGAGCTGTTTTTT. The gene calls are TRBV28 and TRBJ2-2; D call uncertain. This CDR3 is built from 13 residues. The V gene's germline CDR1 is MDHEN and CDR2 SYDVKM. Trimming removed 7 bases from V and 1 base from J, with 7 bases in between.

CDR3 in amino acids: CASKPSGIQIDEQYF. The DNA of the CDR3 is TGTGCCAGCAAGCCTAGCGGGATCCAGATTGACGAGCAGTACTTC. The chain is built from TRBV5-4 and TRBJ2-7; the match to TRBD2 covers 9 bases. With V trimmed by 6 bases and J by 5 bases, 12 bases remained unmatched. Germline values: CDR1 SGHNT, CDR2 YYREEE (reference sequence). The CDR3 sequence is 15 residues long.

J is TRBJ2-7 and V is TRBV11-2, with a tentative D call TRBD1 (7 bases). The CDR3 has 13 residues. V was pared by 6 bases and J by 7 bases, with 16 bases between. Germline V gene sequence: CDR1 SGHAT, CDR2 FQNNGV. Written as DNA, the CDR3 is TGTGCCAGCAGTTTCCGACAGGGAGGTGAGCAGTACTTC. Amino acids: CASSFRQGGEQYF.

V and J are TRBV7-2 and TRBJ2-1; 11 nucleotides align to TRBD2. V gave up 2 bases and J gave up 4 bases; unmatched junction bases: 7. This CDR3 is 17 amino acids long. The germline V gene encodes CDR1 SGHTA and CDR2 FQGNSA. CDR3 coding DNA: TGTGCCAGCAGCTTAAGTCGGGTAGCGGGGGGGTACAATGAGCAGTTCTTC. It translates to CASSLSRVAGGYNEQFF.

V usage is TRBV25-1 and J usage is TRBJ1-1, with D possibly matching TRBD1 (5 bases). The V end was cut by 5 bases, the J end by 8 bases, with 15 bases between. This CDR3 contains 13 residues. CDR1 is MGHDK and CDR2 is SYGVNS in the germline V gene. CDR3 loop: CASSFIAKGEAFF. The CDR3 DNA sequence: TGTGCCAGCAGTTTTATCGCCAAGGGGGAAGCTTTCTTT.